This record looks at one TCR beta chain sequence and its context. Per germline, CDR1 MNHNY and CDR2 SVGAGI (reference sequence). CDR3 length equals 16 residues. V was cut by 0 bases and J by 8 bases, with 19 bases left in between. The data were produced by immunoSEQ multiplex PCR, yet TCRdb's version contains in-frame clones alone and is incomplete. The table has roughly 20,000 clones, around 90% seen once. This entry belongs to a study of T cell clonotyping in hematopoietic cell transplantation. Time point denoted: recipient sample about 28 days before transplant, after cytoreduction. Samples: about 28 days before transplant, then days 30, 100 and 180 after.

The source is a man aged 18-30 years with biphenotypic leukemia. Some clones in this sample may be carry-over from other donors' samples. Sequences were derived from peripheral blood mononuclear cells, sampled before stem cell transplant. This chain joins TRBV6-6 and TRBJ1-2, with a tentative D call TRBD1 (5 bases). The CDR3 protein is CASSYSELAGSGGYTF. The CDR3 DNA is TGTGCCAGCAGTTACTCAGAGTTGGCAGGGAGTGGCGGCTACACCTTC.